Reported below is one TCR beta chain. The antigen is undetermined. The V gene's germline CDR1 is GTSNPN and CDR2 SVGIG (reference sequence). Trimming took 4 bases from V and 6 from J; bases not matched to a gene: 15. This CDR3 contains 19 residues. The repertoire was sequenced with immunoSEQ multiplex PCR; TCRdb's copy has only in-frame clones and lacks some. The profile shows about 14,000 clones, nearly 80% of them singletons. The entry originates in a study of T cell repertoires in ileal Crohn's disease. Study summary: All patients had surgery for stricturing (around 60%) or penetrating (about 40%) disease. Thiopurines (about eleven) or anti-TNF agents (about 19) were given postoperatively to about half.

Overall study findings and caveats: Endoscopic recurrence occurred in every patient whose clonality exceeded 26.8%. Compared with non-smokers, active smokers at surgery showed more clonal expansions.

This TCR derives from an adult with Crohn's disease. Sample: ileal tissue. This rearrangement joins TRBV30 to TRBJ2-2, with 15 bases lining up with TRBD2. DNA of the CDR3: TGTGCCTGGATGGAAACCTCCCAGGGACTAGCGGGGGGCTCCGGGGAGCTGTTTTTT. Translation gives CAWMETSQGLAGGSGELFF.